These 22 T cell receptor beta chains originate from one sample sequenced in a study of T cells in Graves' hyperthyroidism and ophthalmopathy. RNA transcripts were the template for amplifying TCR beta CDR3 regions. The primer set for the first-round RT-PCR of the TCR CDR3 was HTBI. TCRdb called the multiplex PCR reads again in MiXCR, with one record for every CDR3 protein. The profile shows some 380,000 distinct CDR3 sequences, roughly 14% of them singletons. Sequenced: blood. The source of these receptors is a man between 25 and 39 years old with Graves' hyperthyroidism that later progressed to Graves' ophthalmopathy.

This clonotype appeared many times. The CDR3 region is CASSWGRVQQETQYF. The CDR3 nucleotides read TGTGCCAGCAGTTGGGGAAGGGTTCAGCAAGAGACCCAGTACTTC. The J gene is TRBJ2-5, the V gene TRBV12-3 or TRBV12-4, with unresolved D. The V and J ends lost 4 bases and 2 bases respectively, with 14 bases between them. This CDR3 has 15 residues.

As DNA, the CDR3 is TGTGCCAGCAGTTATCGGACAGGATTAAAACCCCACTTT. Translated, it gives CASSYRTGLKPHF. The chain joins TRBV6-2 or TRBV6-3 to TRBJ1-6; 7 bases line up with TRBD1. CDR1 and CDR2 (germline): MNHEY, SVGEGT. V trimming: 3 bases; J trimming: 18 bases; junction bases outside the gene matches: 11. CDR3 length equals 13 residues.

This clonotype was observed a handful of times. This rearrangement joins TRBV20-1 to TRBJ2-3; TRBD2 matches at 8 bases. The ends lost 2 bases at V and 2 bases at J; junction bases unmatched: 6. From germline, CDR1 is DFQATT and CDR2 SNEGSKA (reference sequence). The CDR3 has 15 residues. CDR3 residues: CSARRAGGNTDTQYF. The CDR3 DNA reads TGCAGTGCTAGAAGGGCGGGGGGAAACACAGATACGCAGTATTTT.

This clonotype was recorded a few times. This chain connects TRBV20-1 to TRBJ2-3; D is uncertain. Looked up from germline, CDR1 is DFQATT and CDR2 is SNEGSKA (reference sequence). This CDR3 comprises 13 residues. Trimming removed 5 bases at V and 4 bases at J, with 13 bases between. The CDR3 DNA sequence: TGCAGTGCTGATTGGGTCACCGCAGATACGCAGTATTTT. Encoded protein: CSADWVTADTQYF.

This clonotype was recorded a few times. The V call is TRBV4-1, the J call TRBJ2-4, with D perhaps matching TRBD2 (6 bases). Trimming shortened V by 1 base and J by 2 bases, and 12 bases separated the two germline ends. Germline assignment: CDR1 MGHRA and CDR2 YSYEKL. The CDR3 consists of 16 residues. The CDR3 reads CASSQVGGWPKNIQYF. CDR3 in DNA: TGCGCCAGCAGCCAAGTTGGGGGGTGGCCCAAAAACATTCAGTACTTC.

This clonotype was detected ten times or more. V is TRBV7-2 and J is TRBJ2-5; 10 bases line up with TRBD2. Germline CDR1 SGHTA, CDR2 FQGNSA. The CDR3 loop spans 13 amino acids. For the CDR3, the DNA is TGTGCAAGCTGGACTAGCGGACAAGAGACCCAGTACTTC. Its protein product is CASWTSGQETQYF.

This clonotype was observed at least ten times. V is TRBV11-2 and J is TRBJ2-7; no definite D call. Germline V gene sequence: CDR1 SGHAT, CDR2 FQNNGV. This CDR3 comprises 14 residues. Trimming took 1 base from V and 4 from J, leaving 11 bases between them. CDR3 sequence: CASSLGAVTYEQYF. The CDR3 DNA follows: TGTGCCAGCAGCTTAGGAGCCGTGACTTACGAGCAGTACTTC.

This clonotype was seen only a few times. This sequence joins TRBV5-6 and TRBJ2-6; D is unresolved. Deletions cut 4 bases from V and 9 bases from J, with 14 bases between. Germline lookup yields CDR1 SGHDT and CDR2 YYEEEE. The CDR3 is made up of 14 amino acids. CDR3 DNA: TGTGCCAGCAGCGCCGCCAGCCCCCTCAACGTCCTGACTTTC. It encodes CASSAASPLNVLTF.

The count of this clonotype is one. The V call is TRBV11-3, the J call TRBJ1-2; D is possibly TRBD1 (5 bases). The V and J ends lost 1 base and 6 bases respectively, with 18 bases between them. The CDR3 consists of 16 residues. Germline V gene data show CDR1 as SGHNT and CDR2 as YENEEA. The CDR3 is CASSLGQGLAGDGYTF. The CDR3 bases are TGTGCCAGCAGCTTAGGCCAAGGACTAGCGGGGGATGGCTACACCTTC.

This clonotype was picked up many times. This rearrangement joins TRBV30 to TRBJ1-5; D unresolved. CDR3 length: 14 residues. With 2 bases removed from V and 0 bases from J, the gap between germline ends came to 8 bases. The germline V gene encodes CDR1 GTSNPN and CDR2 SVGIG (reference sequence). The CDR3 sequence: CAWSLDHSNQPQHF. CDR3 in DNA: TGTGCCTGGAGTCTGGACCATAGCAATCAGCCCCAGCATTTT. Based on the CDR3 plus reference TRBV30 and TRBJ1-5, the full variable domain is SQTIHQWPATLVQPVGSPLSLECTVEGTSNPNLYWYRQAAGRGLQLLFYSVGIGQISSEVPQNLSASRPQDRQFILSSKKLLLSDSGFYLCAWSLDHSNQPQHFGDGTRLSIL.

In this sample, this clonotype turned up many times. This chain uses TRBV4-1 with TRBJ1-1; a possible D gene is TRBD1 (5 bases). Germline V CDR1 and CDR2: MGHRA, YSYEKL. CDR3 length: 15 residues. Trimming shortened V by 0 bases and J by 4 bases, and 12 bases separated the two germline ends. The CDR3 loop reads CASSQERGHLTEAFF. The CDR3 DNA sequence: TGCGCCAGCAGCCAAGAGCGAGGACACCTCACTGAAGCTTTCTTT.

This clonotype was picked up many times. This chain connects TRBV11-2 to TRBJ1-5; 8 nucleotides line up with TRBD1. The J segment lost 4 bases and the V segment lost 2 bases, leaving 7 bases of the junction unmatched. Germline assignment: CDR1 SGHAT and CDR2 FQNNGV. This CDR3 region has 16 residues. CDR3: CASSLLQGARNQPQHF. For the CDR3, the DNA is TGTGCCAGCAGCTTACTCCAGGGGGCTCGTAATCAGCCCCAGCATTTT. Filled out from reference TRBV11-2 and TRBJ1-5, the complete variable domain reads EAGVAQSPRYKIIEKRQSVAFWCNPISGHATLYWYQQILGQGPKLLIQFQNNGVVDDSQLPKDRFSAERLKGVDSTLKIQPAKLEDSAVYLCASSLLQGARNQPQHFGDGTRLSIL.

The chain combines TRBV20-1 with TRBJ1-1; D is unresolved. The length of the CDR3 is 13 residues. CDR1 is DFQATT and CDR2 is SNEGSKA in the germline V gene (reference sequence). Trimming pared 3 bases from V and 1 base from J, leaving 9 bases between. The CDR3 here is CSASTDPNTEAFF. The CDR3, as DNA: TGCAGTGCTAGTACAGACCCGAACACTGAAGCTTTCTTT.

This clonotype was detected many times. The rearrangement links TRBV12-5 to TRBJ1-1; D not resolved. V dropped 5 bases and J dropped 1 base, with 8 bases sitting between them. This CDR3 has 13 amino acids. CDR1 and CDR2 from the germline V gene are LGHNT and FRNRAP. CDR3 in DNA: TGTGCTAGTGGTCCTACATGGAACACTGAAGCTTTCTTT. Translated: CASGPTWNTEAFF.

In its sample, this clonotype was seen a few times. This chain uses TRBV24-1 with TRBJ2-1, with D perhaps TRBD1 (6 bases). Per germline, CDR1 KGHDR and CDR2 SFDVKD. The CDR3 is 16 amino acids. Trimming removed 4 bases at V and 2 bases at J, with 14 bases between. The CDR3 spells CATSDPGHGTYNEQFF. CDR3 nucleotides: TGTGCCACCAGTGACCCGGGACACGGAACCTACAATGAGCAGTTCTTC.

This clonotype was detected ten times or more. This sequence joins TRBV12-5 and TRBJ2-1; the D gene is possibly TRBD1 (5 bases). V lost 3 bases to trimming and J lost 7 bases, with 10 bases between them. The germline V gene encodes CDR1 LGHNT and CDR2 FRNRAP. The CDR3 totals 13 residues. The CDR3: CASGLGAKNEQFF. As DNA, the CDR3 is TGTGCTAGTGGTTTAGGGGCCAAGAATGAGCAGTTCTTC.

The DNA of the CDR3 is TGCAGCGTTCCGGGACTCCCCACTGAAGCTTTCTTT. Translated: CSVPGLPTEAFF. The gene calls are TRBV29-1 and TRBJ1-1, with D perhaps TRBD1 (5 bases). Trimming removed 5 bases at V and 4 bases at J, with 11 bases between. CDR1 and CDR2 (germline): SQVTM, ANQGSEA. This CDR3 has 12 amino acids.

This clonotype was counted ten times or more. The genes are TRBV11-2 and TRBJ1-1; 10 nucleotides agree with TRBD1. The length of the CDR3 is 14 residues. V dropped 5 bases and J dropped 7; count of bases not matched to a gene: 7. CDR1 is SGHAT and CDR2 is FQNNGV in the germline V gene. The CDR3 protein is CASSMDRGKVEAFF. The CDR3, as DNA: TGTGCCAGCAGCATGGACAGGGGGAAGGTTGAAGCTTTCTTT.

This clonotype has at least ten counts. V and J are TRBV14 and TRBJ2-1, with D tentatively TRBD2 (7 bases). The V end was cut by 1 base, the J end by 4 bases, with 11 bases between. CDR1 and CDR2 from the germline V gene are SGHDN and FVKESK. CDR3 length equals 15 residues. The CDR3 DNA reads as TGTGCCAGCAGCCAAGGCGGGGGCGCGTACAATGAGCAGTTCTTC. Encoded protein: CASSQGGGAYNEQFF.

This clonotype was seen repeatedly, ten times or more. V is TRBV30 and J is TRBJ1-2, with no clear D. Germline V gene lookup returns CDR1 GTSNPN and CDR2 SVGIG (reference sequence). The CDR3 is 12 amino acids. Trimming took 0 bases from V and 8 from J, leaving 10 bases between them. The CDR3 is CAWSVRIRGYTF. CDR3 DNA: TGTGCCTGGAGTGTACGGATTCGGGGCTACACCTTC.

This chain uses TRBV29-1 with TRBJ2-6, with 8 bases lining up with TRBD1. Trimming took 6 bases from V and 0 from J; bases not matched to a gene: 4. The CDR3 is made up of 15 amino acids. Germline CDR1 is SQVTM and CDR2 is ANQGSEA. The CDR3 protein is CSVDRGGSGANVLTF. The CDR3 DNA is TGCAGCGTAGACAGGGGTGGCTCTGGGGCCAACGTCCTGACTTTC.

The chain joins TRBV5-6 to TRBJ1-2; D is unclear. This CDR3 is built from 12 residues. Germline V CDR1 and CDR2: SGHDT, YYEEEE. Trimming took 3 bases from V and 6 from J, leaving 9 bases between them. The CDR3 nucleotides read TGTGCCAGCAGCTGGATCCGTCATGGCTACACCTTC. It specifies CASSWIRHGYTF.